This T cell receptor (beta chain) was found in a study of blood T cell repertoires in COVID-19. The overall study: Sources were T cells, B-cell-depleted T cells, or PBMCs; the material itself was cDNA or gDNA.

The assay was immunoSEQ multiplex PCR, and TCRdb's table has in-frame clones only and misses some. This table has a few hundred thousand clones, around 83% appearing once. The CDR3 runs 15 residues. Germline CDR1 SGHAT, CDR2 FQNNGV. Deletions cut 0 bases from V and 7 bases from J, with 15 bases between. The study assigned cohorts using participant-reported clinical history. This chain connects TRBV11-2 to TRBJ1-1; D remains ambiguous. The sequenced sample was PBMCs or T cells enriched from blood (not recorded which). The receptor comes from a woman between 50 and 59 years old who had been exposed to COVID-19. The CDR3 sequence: CASSLDMGPKSEAFF. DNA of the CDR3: TGTGCCAGCAGCTTAGATATGGGCCCAAAAAGTGAAGCTTTCTTT.